Detailed here is one T cell receptor (beta chain). Its antigen is undetermined. The TCR library protocol attached unique molecular identifiers to the individual cDNA molecules. A single record per CDR3 protein comes from TCRdb applying MiXCR to the 5' RACE reads. This table holds roughly 110,000 distinct CDR3 sequences, 11% found once. The sample originates from a study of early T cells in non-severe SARS-CoV-2 infection. In the study overall: Alpha and beta chains were unpaired, from unsorted whole-blood bulk RNA.

Study-wide findings and caveats: Matching results from VDJdb favored anti-spike CD8 responses, leaving private and CD4 specificities undetected.

Sequences were obtained from whole blood. This sequence was found in an adult who was a healthcare worker with PCR-confirmed SARS-CoV-2 infection or an uninfected control (not recorded which).

As DNA, the CDR3 is TGTGCCAGCAGTTACCCCAAGGACGGGGAAGCTTTCTTT. Translated, it gives CASSYPKDGEAFF. The chain carries TRBV6-6 and TRBJ1-1; D not resolved. V was cut by 2 bases and J by 8 bases, with 12 bases left in between. The CDR3 has 13 residues. Germline CDR1 reads MNHNY; CDR2 reads SVGAGI (reference sequence).